This T cell receptor (beta chain) was identified during a study of T cell changes during pregnancy in multiple sclerosis (dated by TCRdb to about 2019). For the study in its entirety: The study looked at changes in the T cell repertoire across pregnancy in women with multiple sclerosis.

Libraries were constructed by the immunoSEQ multiplex PCR assay. The clones in this table, taken by TCRdb from immuneACCESS, are in-frame only. Not every clone is retained; where verified, under half of the shortfall comes from an unresolved V gene, and the cause of the rest is unknown. The sample table contains under 150,000 clones; only one count was recorded for around 95% of them. Of the sample, less than 0.55% is held by the ten largest clones. Note on this clone: Its target antigen remains unknown. Within one base of it there is no much larger clone, and no base qualities were kept.

The CDR3 runs 12 amino acids, cysteine and phenylalanine included. The DNA shown is the 36-base CDR3, in frame from base 1. CDR1 and CDR2, looked up from the germline V gene, are SQVTM and ANQGSEA. The chain uses TRBV29-1 and TRBJ2-7; a weak D assignment points to TRBD1 (6 bases agree). The J call is doubtful: the DNA matches TRBJ2-1 better. The sample was peripheral blood, taken after pregnancy. The TCR originated in a female donor with multiple sclerosis, enrolled in a pregnancy study. The CDR3 reads as follows: CSVWGPPNEQFF. The DNA sequence follows: TGCAGCGTTTGGGGGCCGCCAAATGAGCAGTTCTTC.